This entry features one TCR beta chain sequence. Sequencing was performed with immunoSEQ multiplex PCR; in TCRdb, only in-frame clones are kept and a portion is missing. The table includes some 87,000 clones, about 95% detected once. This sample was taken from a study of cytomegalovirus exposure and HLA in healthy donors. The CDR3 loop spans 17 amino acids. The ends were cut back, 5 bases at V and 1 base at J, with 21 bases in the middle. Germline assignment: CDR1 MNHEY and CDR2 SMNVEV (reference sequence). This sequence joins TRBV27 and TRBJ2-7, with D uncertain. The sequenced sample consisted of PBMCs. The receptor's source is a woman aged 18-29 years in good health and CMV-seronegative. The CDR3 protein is CASSPIHLSSISYEQYF. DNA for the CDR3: TGTGCCAGCAGTCCGATACACCTTTCCTCGATTTCCTACGAGCAGTACTTC.